This TCR beta chain is drawn from a study of response to subunit inactivated influenza vaccine. Comment on this clonotype: What it recognizes is unknown.

Study results and caveats: The authors proposed limited new T cell recruitment per seasonal influenza vaccination.

TCRdb re-analysed the RT-PCR reads in MiXCR, keeping a single row per CDR3 protein. This sample yields 700,000 to 900,000 distinct CDR3 sequences, of which approximately 22% are seen a single time; 10% belongs to the top ten. This receptor was obtained from a man aged 50 or older who received an inactivated influenza vaccine. Source: PBMCs from blood, taken 4 to 6 days after vaccination.

The DNA for the CDR3 is TGCAGCGTTGGGGGGCTCGCCTACAATGAGCAGTTCTTC. It encodes CSVGGLAYNEQFF. The chain is built from TRBV29-1 and TRBJ2-1; weak D call: TRBD1 (6 bases). Trimming took off 4 bases at V and 2 bases at J, with 9 bases between the two ends. There are 13 residues in the CDR3. Germline-derived CDR1 and CDR2 are SQVTM and ANQGSEA.